This T cell receptor beta chain was found in a study of persistence of HIV-infected CD4 T cells. Study-level results: The rare CMV-responding cells with HIV-1 proviruses were not separately TCR-sequenced. TCRbeta richness was lower in CMV- and Gag-responding cells than in anti-CD3/anti-CD28-responding cells.

The immunoSEQ assay was version 4, run in survey mode. Assay used: immunoSEQ multiplex PCR; TCRdb lists only in-frame clones, some missing. The table lists roughly 35,000 clones, more than 75% of them singletons. This CDR3 has 13 amino acids. Germline assignment: CDR1 KGHSH and CDR2 LQKENI. Trimming cost V 1 base and J 5 bases, with 5 bases left between them. As to this clone: Its antigen is currently unknown.

Overlapping HIV-1 Gag 15-mer peptides at 0.8 to 1 ug per peptide per mL were used. Sorted nonresponding memory CD4+ T cells were CD40L-negative, CD69-negative, CD45RO-high. The receptor was derived from an adult with HIV. The donor label of this sample is uncertain. This sample comprised cultured CD4+ T cells from PBMCs, obtained from a patient who received antiretroviral therapy. The chain combines TRBV18 with TRBJ2-2, with D possibly being TRBD1 (5 bases). The CDR3 spells CASSPRTTGELFF. CDR3 in DNA: TGTGCCAGCTCACCACGGACAACCGGGGAGCTGTTTTTT.